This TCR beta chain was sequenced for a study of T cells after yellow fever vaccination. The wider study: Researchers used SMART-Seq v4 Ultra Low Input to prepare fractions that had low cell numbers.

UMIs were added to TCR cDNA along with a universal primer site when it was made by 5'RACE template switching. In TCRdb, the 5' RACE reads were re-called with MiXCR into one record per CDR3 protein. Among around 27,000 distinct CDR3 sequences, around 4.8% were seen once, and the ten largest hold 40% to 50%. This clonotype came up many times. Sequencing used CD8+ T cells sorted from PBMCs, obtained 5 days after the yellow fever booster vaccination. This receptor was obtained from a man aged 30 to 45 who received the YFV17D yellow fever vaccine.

CDR3 DNA sequence: TGTGCCAGCAGCCCTATAGCGGGAGGGCCGGATACGCAGTATTTT. It codes for CASSPIAGGPDTQYF. The V and J genes are TRBV7-9 and TRBJ2-3; 11 bases align to TRBD2. Looked up from germline, CDR1 is SEHNR and CDR2 is FQNEAQ (reference sequence). This CDR3 region has 15 residues. The trim removed 5 bases at V and 6 bases at J, leaving 7 bases unmatched.